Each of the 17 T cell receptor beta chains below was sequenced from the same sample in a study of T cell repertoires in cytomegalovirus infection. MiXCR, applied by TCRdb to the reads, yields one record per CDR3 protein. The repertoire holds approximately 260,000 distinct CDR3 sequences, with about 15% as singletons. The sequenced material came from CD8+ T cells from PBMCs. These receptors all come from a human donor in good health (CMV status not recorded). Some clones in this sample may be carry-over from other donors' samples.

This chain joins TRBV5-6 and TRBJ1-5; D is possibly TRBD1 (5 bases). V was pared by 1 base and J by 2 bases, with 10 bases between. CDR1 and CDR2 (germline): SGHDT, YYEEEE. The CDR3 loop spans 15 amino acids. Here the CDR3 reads CASSLRQSGNQPQHF. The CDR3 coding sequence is TGTGCCAGCAGCTTGAGACAGTCGGGCAATCAGCCCCAGCATTTT. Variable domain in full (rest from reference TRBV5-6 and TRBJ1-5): DAGVTQSPTHLIKTRGQQVTLRCSPKSGHDTVSWYQQALGQGPQFIFQYYEEEERQRGNFPDRFSGHQFPNYSSELNVNALLLGDSALYLCASSLRQSGNQPQHFGDGTRLSIL.

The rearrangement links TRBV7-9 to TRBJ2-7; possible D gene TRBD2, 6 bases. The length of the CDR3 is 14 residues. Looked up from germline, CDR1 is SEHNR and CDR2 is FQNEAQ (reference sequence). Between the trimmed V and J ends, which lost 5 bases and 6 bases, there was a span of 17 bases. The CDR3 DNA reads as TGTGCCAGCAGCCCCCCCGAATCTAGCGCCGAGCAGTACTTC. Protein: CASSPPESSAEQYF.

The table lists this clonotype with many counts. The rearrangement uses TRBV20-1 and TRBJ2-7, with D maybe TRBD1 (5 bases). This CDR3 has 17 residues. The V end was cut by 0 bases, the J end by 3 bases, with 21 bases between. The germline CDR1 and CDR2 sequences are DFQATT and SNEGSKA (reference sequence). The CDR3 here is CSARDLKGQGRFYEQYF. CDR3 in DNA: TGCAGTGCTAGAGATCTAAAGGGCCAGGGTCGGTTCTACGAGCAGTACTTC.

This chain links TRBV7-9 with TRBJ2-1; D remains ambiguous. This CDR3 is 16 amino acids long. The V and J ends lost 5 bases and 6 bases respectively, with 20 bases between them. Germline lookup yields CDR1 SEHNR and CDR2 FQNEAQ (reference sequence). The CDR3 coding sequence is TGTGCCAGCAGCCCACCCTGGGTGGCTGTCTTCAATGAGCAGTTCTTC. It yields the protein CASSPPWVAVFNEQFF.

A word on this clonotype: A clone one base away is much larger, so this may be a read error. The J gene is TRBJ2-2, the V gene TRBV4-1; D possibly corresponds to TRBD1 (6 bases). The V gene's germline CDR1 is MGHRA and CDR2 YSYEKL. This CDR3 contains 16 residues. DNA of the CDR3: TGCGCCAGCAGCCAAGAAACAGGGACCAACACCGGGGAGCAGTTTTTT. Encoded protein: CASSQETGTNTGEQFF.

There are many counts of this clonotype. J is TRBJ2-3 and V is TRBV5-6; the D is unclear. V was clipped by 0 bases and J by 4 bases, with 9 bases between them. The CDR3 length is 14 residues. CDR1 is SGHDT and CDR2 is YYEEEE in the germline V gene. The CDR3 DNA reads TGTGCCAGCAGCTTGGGATATGGGTCAGATACGCAGTATTTT. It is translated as CASSLGYGSDTQYF.

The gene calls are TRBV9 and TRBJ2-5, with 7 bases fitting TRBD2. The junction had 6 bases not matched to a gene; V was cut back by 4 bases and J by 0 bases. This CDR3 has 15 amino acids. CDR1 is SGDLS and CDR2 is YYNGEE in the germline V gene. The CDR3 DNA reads TGTGCCAGCAGCAATATGGGGGGGGACCAAGAGACCCAGTACTTC. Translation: CASSNMGGDQETQYF.

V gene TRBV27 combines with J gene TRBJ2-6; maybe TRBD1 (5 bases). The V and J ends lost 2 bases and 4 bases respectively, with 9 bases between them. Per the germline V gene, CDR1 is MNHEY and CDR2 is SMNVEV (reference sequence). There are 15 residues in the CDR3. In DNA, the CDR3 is TGTGCCAGCAGTTTACTTGGGGCCGGGGCCAACGTCCTGACTTTC. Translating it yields CASSLLGAGANVLTF.

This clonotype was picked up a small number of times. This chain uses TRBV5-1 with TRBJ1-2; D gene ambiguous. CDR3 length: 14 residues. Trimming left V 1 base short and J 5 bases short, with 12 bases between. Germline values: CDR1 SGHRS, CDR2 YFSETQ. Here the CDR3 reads CASSLTGPGYGYTF. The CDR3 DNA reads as TGCGCCAGCAGCTTGACCGGGCCTGGGTATGGCTACACCTTC.

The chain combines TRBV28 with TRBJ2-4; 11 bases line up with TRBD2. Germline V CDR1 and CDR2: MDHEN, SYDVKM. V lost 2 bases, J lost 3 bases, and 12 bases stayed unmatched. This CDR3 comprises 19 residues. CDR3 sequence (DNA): TGTGCCAGCAGTTTAAGCTTTTTTAGCGGGGGGGTCGGCAAAAACATTCAGTACTTC. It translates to CASSLSFFSGGVGKNIQYF. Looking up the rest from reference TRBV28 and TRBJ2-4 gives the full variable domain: DVKVTQSSRYLVKRTGEKVFLECVQDMDHENMFWYRQDPGLGLRLIYFSYDVKMKEKGDIPEGYSVSREKKERFSLILESASTNQTSMYLCASSLSFFSGGVGKNIQYFGAGTRLSVL.

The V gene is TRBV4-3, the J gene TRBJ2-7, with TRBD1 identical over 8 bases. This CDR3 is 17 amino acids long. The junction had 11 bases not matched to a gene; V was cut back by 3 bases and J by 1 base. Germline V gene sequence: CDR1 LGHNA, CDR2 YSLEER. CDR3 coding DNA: TGCGCCAGCAGCCACGAATTCACAGGGGGACATTCCTACGAGCAGTACTTC. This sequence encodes CASSHEFTGGHSYEQYF.

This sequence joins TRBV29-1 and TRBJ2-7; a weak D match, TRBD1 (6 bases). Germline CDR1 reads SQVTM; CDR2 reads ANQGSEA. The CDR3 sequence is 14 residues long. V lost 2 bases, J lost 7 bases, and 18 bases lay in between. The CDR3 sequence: CSVELSAGDREQYF. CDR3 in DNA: TGCAGCGTTGAACTTTCGGCAGGGGATCGGGAGCAGTACTTC.

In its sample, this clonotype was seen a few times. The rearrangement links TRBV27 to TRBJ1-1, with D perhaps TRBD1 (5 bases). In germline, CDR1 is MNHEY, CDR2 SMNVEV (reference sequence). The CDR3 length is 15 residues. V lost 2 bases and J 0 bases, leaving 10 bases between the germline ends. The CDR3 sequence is CASSLIGAMNTEAFF. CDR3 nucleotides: TGTGCCAGCAGTTTAATCGGGGCTATGAACACTGAAGCTTTCTTT.

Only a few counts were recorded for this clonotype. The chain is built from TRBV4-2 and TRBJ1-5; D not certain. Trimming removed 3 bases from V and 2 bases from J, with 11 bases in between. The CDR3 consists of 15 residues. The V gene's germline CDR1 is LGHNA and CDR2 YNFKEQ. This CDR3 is CASSQVGWGNQPQHF. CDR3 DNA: TGTGCCAGCAGCCAGGTTGGATGGGGCAATCAGCCCCAGCATTTT.

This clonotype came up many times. This CDR3 is CASSDGVSYEQYF. The CDR3 nucleotides read TGTGCCAGCAGTGACGGAGTTTCCTACGAGCAGTACTTC. J is TRBJ2-7 and V is TRBV2; no firm D call. Germline CDR1 is SNHLY and CDR2 is FYNNEI. V lost 3 bases and J lost 1, with 7 bases in between. The CDR3 is 13 residues long.

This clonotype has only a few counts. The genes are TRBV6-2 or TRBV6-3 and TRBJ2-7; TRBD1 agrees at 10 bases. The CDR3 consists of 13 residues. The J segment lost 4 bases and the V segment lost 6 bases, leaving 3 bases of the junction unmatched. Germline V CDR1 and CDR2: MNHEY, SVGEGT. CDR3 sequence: CASRWTGGYEQYF. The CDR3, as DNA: TGTGCCAGCAGATGGACAGGGGGATACGAGCAGTACTTC.

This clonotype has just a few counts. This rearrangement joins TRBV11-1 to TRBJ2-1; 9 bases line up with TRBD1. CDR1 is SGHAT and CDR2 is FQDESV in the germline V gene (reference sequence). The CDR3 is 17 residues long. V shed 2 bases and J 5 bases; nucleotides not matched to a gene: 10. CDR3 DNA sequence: TGTGCCAGCAGCTTATTAATCGTGGACAGGGGTCACAATGAGCAGTTCTTC. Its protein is CASSLLIVDRGHNEQFF.